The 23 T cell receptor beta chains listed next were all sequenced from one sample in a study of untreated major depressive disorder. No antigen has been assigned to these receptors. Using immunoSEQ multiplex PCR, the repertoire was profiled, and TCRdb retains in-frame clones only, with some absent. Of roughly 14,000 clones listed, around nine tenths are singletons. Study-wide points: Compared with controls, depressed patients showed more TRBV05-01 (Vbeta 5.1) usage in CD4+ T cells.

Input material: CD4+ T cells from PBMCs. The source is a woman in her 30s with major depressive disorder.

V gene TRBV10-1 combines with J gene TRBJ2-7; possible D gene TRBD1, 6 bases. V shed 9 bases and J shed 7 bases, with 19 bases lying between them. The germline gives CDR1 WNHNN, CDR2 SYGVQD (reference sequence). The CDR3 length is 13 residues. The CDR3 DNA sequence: TGCGCCAGTGAACCCCAGGGGCCTGGAGAGCAGTACTTC. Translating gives CASEPQGPGEQYF.

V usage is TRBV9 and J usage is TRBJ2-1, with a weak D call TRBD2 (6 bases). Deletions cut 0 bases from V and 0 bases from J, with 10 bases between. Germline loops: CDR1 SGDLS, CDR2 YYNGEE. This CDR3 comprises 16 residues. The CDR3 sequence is CASSVVYGSSYNEQFF. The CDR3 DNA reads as TGTGCCAGCAGCGTAGTTTACGGGAGCTCCTACAATGAGCAGTTCTTC.

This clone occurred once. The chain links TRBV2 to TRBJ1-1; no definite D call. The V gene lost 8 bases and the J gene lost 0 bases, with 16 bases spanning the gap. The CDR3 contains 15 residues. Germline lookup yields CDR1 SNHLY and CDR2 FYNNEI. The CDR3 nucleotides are TGTGCCAGCCATCGGGGAGAACAAATGAACACTGAAGCTTTCTTT. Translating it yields CASHRGEQMNTEAFF. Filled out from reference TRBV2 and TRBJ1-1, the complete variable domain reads EPEVTQTPSHQVTQMGQEVILRCVPISNHLYFYWYRQILGQKVEFLVSFYNNEISEKSEIFDDQFSVERPDGSNFTLKIRSTKLEDSAMYFCASHRGEQMNTEAFFGQGTRLTVV.

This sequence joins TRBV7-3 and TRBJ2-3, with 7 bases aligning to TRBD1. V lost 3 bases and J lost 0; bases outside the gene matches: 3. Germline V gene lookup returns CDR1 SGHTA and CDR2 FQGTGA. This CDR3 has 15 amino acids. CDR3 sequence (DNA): TGTGCCAGCAGCTTTAGGGGGCGTAGCACAGATACGCAGTATTTT. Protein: CASSFRGRSTDTQYF.

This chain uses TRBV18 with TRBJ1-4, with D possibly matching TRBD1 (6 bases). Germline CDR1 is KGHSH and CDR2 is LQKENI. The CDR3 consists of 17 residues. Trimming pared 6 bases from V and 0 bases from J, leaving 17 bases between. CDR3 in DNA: TGTGCCAGCTCCAAACAGGGAAGGGCAGCAACTAATGAAAAACTGTTTTTT. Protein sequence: CASSKQGRAATNEKLFF.

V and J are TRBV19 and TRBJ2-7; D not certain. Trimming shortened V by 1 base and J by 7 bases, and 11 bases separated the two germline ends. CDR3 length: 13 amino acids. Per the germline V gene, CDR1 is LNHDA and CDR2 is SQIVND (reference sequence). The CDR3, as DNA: TGTGCCAGTAGTATAGGAGCGCGTCTGGAGCAGTACTTC. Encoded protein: CASSIGARLEQYF.

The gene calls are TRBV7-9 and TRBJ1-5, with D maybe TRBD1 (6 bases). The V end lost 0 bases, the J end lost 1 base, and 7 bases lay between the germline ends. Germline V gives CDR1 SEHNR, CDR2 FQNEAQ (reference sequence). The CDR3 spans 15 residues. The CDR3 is CASSLAGHSNQPQHF. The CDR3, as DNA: TGTGCCAGCAGCTTAGCGGGACACAGCAATCAGCCCCAGCATTTT.

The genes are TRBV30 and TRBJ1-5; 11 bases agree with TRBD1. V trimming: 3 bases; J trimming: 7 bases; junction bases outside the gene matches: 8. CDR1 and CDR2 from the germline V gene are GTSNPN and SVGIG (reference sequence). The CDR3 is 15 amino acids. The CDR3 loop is CAWSGPGTGGQPQHF. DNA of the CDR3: TGTGCCTGGAGCGGTCCCGGGACAGGGGGACAGCCCCAGCATTTT.

CDR3 coding DNA: TGTGCTAGTGGTTCCTCCCGGGACAGGGGGCTCACAAGTGCCTACGAGCAGTACTTC. It is translated as CASGSSRDRGLTSAYEQYF. This chain connects TRBV12-5 to TRBJ2-7; 12 nucleotides align to TRBD1. V was pared by 4 bases and J by 2 bases, with 15 bases of the junction left unmatched. This CDR3 region has 19 residues. The germline V gene has CDR1 LGHNT and CDR2 FRNRAP.

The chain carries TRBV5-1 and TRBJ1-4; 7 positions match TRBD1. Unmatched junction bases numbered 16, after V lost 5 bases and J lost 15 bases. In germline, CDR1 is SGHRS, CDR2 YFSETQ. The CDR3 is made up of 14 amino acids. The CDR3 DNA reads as TGCGCCAGCAGACTAGAACGGGACAGCCCATCATTGTTTTTT. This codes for CASRLERDSPSLFF. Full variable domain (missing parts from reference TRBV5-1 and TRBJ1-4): KAGVTQTPRYLIKTRGQQVTLSCSPISGHRSVSWYQQTPGQGLQFLFEYFSETQRNKGNFPGRFSGRQFSNSRSEMNVSTLELGDSALYLCASRLERDSPSLFFGSGTQLSVL.

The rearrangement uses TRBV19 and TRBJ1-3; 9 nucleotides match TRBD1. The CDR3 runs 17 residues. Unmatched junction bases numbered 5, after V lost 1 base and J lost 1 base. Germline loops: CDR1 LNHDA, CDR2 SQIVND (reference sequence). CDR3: CASSIARDRASGNTIYF. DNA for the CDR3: TGTGCCAGTAGTATAGCCCGGGACAGGGCGTCTGGAAACACCATATATTTT.

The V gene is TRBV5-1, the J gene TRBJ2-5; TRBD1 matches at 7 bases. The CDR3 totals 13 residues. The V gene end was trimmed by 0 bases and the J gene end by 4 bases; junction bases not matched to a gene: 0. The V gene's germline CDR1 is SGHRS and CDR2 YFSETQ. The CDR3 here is CASSLDRGETQYF. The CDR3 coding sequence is TGCGCCAGCAGCTTGGACAGGGGAGAGACCCAGTACTTC.

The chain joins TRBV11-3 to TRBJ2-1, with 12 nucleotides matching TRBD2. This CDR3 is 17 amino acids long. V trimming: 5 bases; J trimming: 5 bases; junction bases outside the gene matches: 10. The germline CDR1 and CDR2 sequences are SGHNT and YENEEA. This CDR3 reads CASSPGRTSGTDNEQFF. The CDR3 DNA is TGTGCCAGCAGCCCGGGACGGACTAGCGGGACGGACAATGAGCAGTTCTTC.

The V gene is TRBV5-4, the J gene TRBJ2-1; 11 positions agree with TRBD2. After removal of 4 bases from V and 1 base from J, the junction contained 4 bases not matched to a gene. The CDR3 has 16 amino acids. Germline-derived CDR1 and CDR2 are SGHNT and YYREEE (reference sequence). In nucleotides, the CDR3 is TGTGCCAGCAGCGCGCTAGCGGGAGGTTCCTACAATGAGCAGTTCTTC. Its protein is CASSALAGGSYNEQFF.

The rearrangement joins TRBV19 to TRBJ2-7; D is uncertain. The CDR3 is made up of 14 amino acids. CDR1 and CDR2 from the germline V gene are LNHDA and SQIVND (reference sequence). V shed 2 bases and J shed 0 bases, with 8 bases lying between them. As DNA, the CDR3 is TGTGCCAGTAGTATACGGGCTCCCTCCTACGAGCAGTACTTC. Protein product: CASSIRAPSYEQYF.

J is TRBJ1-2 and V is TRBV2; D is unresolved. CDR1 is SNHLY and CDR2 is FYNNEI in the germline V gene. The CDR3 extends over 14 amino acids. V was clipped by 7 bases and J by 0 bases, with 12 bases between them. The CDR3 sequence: CASIARRTNYGYTF. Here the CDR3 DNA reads TGTGCCAGCATCGCCCGACGGACTAACTATGGCTACACCTTC.

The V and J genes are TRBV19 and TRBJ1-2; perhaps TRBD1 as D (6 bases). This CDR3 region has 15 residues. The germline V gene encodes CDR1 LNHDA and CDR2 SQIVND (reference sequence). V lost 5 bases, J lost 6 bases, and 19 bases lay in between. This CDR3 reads CASSPGQNFRHGYTF. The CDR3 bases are TGTGCCAGTAGTCCTGGACAGAATTTTCGCCATGGCTACACCTTC.

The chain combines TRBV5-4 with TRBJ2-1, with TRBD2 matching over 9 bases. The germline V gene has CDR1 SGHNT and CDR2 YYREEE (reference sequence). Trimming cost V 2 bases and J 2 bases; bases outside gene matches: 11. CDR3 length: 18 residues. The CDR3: CASSFGLAGNPPYNEQFF. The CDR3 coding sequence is TGTGCCAGCAGCTTTGGGCTAGCGGGAAATCCCCCCTACAATGAGCAGTTCTTC.

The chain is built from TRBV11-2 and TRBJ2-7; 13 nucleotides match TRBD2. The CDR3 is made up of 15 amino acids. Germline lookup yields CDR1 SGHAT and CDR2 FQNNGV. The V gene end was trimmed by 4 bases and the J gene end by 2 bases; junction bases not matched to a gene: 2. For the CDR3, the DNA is TGTGCCAGCAGCTCAGGACTAGCGGGAGCCTACGAGCAGTACTTC. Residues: CASSSGLAGAYEQYF.

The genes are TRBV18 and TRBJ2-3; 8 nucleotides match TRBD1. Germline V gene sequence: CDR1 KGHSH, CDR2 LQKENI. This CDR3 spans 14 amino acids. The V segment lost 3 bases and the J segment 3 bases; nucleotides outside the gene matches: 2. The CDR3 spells CASSPRTGTDTQYF. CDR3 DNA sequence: TGTGCCAGCTCACCGAGGACAGGGACAGATACGCAGTATTTT. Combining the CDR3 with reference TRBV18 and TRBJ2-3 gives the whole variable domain NAGVMQNPRHLVRRRGQEARLRCSPMKGHSHVYWYRQLPEEGLKFMVYLQKENIIDESGMPKERFSAEFPKEGPSILRIQQVVRGDSAAYFCASSPRTGTDTQYFGPGTRLTVL.

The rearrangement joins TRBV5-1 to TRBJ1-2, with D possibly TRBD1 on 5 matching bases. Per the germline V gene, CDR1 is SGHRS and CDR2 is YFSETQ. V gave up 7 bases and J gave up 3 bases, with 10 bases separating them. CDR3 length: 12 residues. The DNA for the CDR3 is TGCGCCAGCGGGGACGGTGACTATGGCTACACCTTC. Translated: CASGDGDYGYTF.

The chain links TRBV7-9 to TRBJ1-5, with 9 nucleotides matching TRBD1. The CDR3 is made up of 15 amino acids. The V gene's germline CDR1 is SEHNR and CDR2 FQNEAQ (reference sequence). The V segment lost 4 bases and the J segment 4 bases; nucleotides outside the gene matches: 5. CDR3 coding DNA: TGTGCCAGCAGCTGGGGACAGGGAGAGAATCAGCCCCAGCATTTT. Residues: CASSWGQGENQPQHF.

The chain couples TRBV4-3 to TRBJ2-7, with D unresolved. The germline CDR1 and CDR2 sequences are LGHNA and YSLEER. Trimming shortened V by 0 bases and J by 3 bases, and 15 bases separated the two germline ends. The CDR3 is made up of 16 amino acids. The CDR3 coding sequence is TGCGCCAGCAGCCAAGAGACACGGGCTCCCATCTACGAGCAGTACTTC. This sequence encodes CASSQETRAPIYEQYF.